The next 5 T cell receptor beta chains were all read from a single sample in a study of technical replicates of blood from several donors. Sequencing used immunoSEQ multiplex PCR; TCRdb keeps in-frame clones, though not all of them. The sample has more than 90,000 clones, 90% to 96% seen once. Sample: T cells isolated from PBMCs. These receptor sequences come from a human donor in good health.

In its sample, this clone was seen once. This chain links TRBV6-4 with TRBJ1-1; TRBD1 agrees at 7 bases. The CDR3 sequence is 18 residues long. Germline V gene data show CDR1 as MRHNA and CDR2 as SNTAGT. V shed 0 bases and J 2 bases; nucleotides not matched to a gene: 12. The CDR3 DNA reads as TGTGCCAGCAGTGACTCGAAGGTTAGACAGGGATCCAACACTGAAGCTTTCTTT. Its protein is CASSDSKVRQGSNTEAFF.

The V call is TRBV9, the J call TRBJ2-1, with a weak D call TRBD1 (6 bases). V gave up 5 bases and J gave up 2 bases, with 17 bases separating them. The CDR3 covers 16 residues. The germline CDR1 and CDR2 sequences are SGDLS and YYNGEE. CDR3 in DNA: TGTGCCAGCAGTCCGCAGGGGCGGCCAACCTACAATGAGCAGTTCTTC. Protein sequence: CASSPQGRPTYNEQFF.

This chain connects TRBV30 to TRBJ2-2; possibly TRBD1 for D (5 bases). The germline V gene encodes CDR1 GTSNPN and CDR2 SVGIG (reference sequence). The CDR3 is made up of 15 amino acids. Deletions cut 3 bases from V and 0 bases from J, with 11 bases between. CDR3 sequence (DNA): TGTGCCTGGAGGGCCAGGGTCTCGAACACCGGGGAGCTGTTTTTT. It translates to CAWRARVSNTGELFF.

This chain joins TRBV30 and TRBJ2-7; D unresolved. The CDR3 is made up of 14 amino acids. Germline V gives CDR1 GTSNPN, CDR2 SVGIG (reference sequence). Trimming took off 0 bases at V and 4 bases at J, with 13 bases between the two ends. CDR3 region: CAWSVNPYTYEQYF. The CDR3 DNA is TGTGCCTGGAGTGTTAACCCGTATACTTACGAGCAGTACTTC.

The gene calls are TRBV7-3 and TRBJ2-3, with D maybe TRBD2 (5 bases). This CDR3 region has 15 residues. In germline, CDR1 is SGHTA, CDR2 FQGTGA. V lost 5 bases to trimming and J lost 0 bases, with 12 bases between them. The CDR3 bases are TGTGCCAGCAGCCTAGACTATTCTAGCACAGATACGCAGTATTTT. It is translated as CASSLDYSSTDTQYF.